This T cell receptor beta chain was sequenced for a study of post-analysis software for immune sequencing data. Findings and caveats of the study: Elevated frequency relative to controls characterized several TRBV segments in patients, TRBV5-6, TRBV5-1 and TRBV20-1 among them.

CDR1 is LGHNA and CDR2 is YNFKEQ in the germline V gene. The CDR3 spans 16 residues. The TCR beta cDNA libraries carried unique molecular identifiers. TCRdb independently ran MiXCR on the PCR reads; one entry per CDR3 protein. The sample contains about 770,000 distinct CDR3 sequences, under 60% of which appear only once. Concerning this clonotype: The antigen remains unidentified. Its ends do not fully match the called genes, so a read error is possible.

The V and J genes are TRBV4-2 and TRBJ2-4, with D uncertain. The sequence was obtained from a girl aged 10-17 years with multiple sclerosis. The sample consisted of blood. CDR3 residues: CASSQDGSVVKNIQCF. CDR3 nucleotides: TGTGCCAGCAGCCAAGATGGGTCTGTAGTCAAAAACATTCAGTGCTTC.